The next 2 T cell receptor beta chains were all read from a single sample in a study of blood T cell repertoires in COVID-19. Produced via immunoSEQ multiplex PCR; TCRdb's table is partial and in-frame only. The data contain a few hundred thousand clones, under 90% of them singletons. Sequencing was performed on peripheral blood. Receptors originate from a woman between 18 and 29 years old with acute or convalescent COVID-19.

V is TRBV9 and J is TRBJ2-5; 7 bases line up with TRBD1. The germline V gene has CDR1 SGDLS and CDR2 YYNGEE. The V and J ends lost 0 bases and 7 bases, in that order; junction bases with no gene match: 12. The CDR3 runs to 16 residues. CDR3 residues: CASSVGSGQVNGTQYF. CDR3 coding DNA: TGTGCCAGCAGCGTAGGAAGTGGACAGGTTAATGGGACCCAGTACTTC.

This chain uses TRBV6-5 with TRBJ2-1; D unclear. The CDR3 runs 11 residues. Germline CDR1 reads MNHEY; CDR2 reads SVGAGI. V shed 6 bases and J shed 8 bases, with 8 bases lying between them. The CDR3 is CASSLGYEQFF. The CDR3 nucleotides are TGTGCCAGCAGCCTTGGCTATGAGCAGTTCTTC.